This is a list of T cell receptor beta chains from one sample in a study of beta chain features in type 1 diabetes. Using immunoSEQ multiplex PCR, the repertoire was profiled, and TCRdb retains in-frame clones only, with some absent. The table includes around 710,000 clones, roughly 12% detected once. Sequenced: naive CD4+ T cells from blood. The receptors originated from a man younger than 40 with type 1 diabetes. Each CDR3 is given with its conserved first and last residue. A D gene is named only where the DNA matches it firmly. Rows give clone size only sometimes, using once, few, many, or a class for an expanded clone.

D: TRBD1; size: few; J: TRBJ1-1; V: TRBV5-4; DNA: TGTGCCAGCAGCTATAAGACAGGGGGTTTCACTGAAGCTTTCTTT; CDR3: CASSYKTGGFTEAFF
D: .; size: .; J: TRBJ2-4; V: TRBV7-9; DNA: TGTGCCAGCAGCCCGCCCCCCGGGGCCAAAAACATTCAGTACTTC; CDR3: CASSPPPGAKNIQYF
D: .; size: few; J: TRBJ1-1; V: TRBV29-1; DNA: TGCAGCGTTAACCCTTGGGGTGAGAACACTGAAGCTTTCTTT; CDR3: CSVNPWGENTEAFF
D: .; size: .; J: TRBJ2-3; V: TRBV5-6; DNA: TGTGCCAGCAGCTTGTCGGGAGCCTCAGATACGCAGTATTTT; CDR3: CASSLSGASDTQYF
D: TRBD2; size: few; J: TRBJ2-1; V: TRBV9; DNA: TGTGCCAGCAGCGTTAGCGGGGGGGGAATTCCCACCTACAATGAGCAGTTCTTC; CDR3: CASSVSGGGIPTYNEQFF
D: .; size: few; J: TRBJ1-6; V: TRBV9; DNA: TGTGCCAGCAGCAGCGCGAGGGGAGGAAGCTCCTATAATTCACCCCTCCACTTT; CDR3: CASSSARGGSSYNSPLHF
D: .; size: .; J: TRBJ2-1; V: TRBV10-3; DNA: TGTGCCATCGCATCGATACAGGGCGTGGGTGAGCAGTTCTTC; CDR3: CAIASIQGVGEQFF
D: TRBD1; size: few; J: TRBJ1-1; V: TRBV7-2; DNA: TGTGCCAGCAGCACAAACAGGGGGATCGATACTGAAGCTTTCTTT; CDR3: CASSTNRGIDTEAFF
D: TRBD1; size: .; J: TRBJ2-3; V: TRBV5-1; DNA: TGCGCCAGCAGCTCAGGGACAGTCACAGATACGCAGTATTTT; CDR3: CASSSGTVTDTQYF
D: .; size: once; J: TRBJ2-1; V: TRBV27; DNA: TGTGCCAGCAGTTTGACGGGACTGGGGGGCAATGAGCAGTTCTTC; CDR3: CASSLTGLGGNEQFF
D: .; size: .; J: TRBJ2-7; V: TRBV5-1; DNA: TGCGCCAGCAGCTCAGGGGACGAGCAGTACTTC; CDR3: CASSSGDEQYF
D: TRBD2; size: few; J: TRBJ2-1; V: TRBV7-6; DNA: TGTGCCAGCAGCTTAGGGCAGCGGGGACTCTACAATGAGCAGTTCTTC; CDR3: CASSLGQRGLYNEQFF
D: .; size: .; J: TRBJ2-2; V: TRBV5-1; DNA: TGCGCCAGCAGCTTGTCACAGGGGAACACCGGGGAGCTGTTTTTT; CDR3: CASSLSQGNTGELFF
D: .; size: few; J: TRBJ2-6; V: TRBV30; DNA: TGTGCCTGGTCTGCAATCGCGGGGGCCAACGTCCTGACTTTC; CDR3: CAWSAIAGANVLTF
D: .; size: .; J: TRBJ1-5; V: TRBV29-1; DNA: TGCAGCGTTGAAGATGTCAAGGGGCAACCCCAGCATTTT; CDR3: CSVEDVKGQPQHF
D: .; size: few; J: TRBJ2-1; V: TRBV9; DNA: TGTGCCAGCAGCGTGTCTGAGGGAAGCTCCTACAATGAGCAGTTCTTC; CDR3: CASSVSEGSSYNEQFF
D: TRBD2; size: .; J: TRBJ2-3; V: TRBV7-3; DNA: TGTGCCAGCAGTCGAACCCCCCGGGCGGGGGGTACCACAGATACGCAGTATTTT; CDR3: CASSRTPRAGGTTDTQYF
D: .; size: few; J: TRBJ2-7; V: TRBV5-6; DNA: TGTGCCAGCAGCCCCCTGGCAGGGGAGCCCTACGAGCAGTACTTC; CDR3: CASSPLAGEPYEQYF
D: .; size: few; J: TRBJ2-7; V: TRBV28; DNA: TGTGCCAGCAGTTCAATAGGGATCTCATCGTACGAGCAGTACTTC; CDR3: CASSSIGISSYEQYF
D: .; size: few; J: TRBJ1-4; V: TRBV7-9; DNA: TGTGCCAGCAGCCGAGGGACGGCCGCCCTGGGTGAAAAACTGTTTTTT; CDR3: CASSRGTAALGEKLFF
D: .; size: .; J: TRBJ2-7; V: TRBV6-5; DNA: TGTGCCAGCAGTTACTCGAATGGTCGCTACGAGCAGTACTTC; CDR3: CASSYSNGRYEQYF
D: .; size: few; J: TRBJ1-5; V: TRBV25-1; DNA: TGTGCCAGCAGTGCCACAGGAGGGAGTACGCCCCAGCATTTT; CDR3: CASSATGGSTPQHF
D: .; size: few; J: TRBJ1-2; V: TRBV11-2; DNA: TGTGCCAGCAGCGGAAACTATGGCTACACCTTC; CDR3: CASSGNYGYTF
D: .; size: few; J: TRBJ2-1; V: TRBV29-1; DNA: TGCAGCGACGCCCCAGCGGACTCCTACAATGAGCAGTTCTTC; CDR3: CSDAPADSYNEQFF
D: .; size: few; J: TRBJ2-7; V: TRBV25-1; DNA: TGTGCCAGCAGTGAAGGACGGAGCTACGAGCAGTACTTC; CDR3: CASSEGRSYEQYF
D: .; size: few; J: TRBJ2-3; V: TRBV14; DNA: TGTGCCAGCAGCCAAGTAATCGTCCAATCGCAGTATTTT; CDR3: CASSQVIVQSQYF
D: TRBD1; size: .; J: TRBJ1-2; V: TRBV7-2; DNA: TGTGCCAGCAGCTTCCGCCGGGACAGAGGCCATGGCTACACCTTC; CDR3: CASSFRRDRGHGYTF
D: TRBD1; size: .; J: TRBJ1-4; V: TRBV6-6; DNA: TGTGCCAGCAGTCCCGGGACAGGGACTAAACTGTTTTTT; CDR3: CASSPGTGTKLFF
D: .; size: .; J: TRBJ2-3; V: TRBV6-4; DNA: TGTGCCAGCAGTGACGATTCTTGGGGGGGCCCCACAGATACGCAGTATTTT; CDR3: CASSDDSWGGPTDTQYF
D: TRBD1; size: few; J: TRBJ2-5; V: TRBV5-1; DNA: TGCGCCAGCAGCATTGGACAGGGAAGCCAAGAGACCCAGTACTTC; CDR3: CASSIGQGSQETQYF
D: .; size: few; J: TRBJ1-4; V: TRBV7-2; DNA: TGTGCCAGCAGCTCCGTGGGAGGTGGTATTGAAAAACTGTTTTTT; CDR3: CASSSVGGGIEKLFF
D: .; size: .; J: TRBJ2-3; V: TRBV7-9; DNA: TGTGCCAGCAGCGCCTCCGGGGGCACAGATACGCAGTATTTT; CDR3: CASSASGGTDTQYF
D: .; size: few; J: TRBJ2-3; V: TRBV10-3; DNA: TGTGCCACCGTTAGCGGAACTAGCACAGATACGCAGTATTTT; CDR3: CATVSGTSTDTQYF
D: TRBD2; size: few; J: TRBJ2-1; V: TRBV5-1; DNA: TGCGCCAGCAGCTCCCACGGGACTAGCGGGGGCACGGGGAGTTACAATGAGCAGTTCTTC; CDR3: CASSSHGTSGGTGSYNEQFF
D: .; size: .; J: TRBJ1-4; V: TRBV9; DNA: TGTGCCAGCAGCGTAGGTTCGACGGGAGGTGAAAAACTGTTTTTT; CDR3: CASSVGSTGGEKLFF
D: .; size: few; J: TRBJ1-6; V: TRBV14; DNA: TGTGCCAGCAGCCCCCGGGACATGAGGGCTTCACCCCTCCACTTT; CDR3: CASSPRDMRASPLHF
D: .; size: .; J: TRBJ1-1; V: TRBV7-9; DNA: TGTGCCAGCAGCTTCAGGGAAGACAGCACTGAAGCTTTCTTT; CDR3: CASSFREDSTEAFF
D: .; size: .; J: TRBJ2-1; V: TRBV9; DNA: TGTGCCAGCAGCCCCCCAGCAGGGGCCCCTTCCTACAATGAGCAGTTCTTC; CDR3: CASSPPAGAPSYNEQFF
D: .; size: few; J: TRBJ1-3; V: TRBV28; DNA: TGTGCCAGCAGTGGGGGAAGTGGAAACACCATATATTTT; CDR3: CASSGGSGNTIYF
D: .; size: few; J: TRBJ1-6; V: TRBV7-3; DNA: TGTGCCAGCAGCCCCGGACGGGTGAGCTCCTATAATTCACCCCTCCACTTT; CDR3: CASSPGRVSSYNSPLHF
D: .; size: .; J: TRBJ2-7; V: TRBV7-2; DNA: TGTGCCAGCAGCTCGGACTCCTCCATCTACTACGAGCAGTACTTC; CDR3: CASSSDSSIYYEQYF
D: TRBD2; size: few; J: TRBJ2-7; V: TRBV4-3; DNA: TGCGCCAGCAGCCAAACCCCTCCGGGACTAGCACATAACTACGAGCAGTACTTC; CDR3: CASSQTPPGLAHNYEQYF
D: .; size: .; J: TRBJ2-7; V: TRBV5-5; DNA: TGTGCCAGCAGCACCATGACAGGGAGGTACGAGCAGTACTTC; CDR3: CASSTMTGRYEQYF
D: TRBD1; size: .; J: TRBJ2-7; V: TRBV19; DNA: TGTGCCAGTAGTACCCGACAGGGGAGCCACGAGCAGTACTTC; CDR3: CASSTRQGSHEQYF
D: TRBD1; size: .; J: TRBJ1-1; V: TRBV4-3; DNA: TGCGCCAGCAGCCACCGACAGGGTCCTGAAGCTTTCTTT; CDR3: CASSHRQGPEAFF
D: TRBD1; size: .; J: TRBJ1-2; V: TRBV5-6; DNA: TGTGCCAGCAGCTTTACAGGGGGACGCTATGGCTACACCTTC; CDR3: CASSFTGGRYGYTF
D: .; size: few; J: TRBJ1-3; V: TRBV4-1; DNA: TGCGCCAGCAGCCGGGAGGACGGGTTCTCTGGAAACACCATATATTTT; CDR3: CASSREDGFSGNTIYF
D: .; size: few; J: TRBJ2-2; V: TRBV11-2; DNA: TGTGCCAGCAAAGCACCCAGGGGACCCGGGGAGCTGTTTTTT; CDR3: CASKAPRGPGELFF
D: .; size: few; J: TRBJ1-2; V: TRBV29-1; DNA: TGCAGCGTTGAAGATCGTCAGGGCTACTACACCTTC; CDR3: CSVEDRQGYYTF
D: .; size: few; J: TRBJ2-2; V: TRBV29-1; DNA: TGCAGCGCTCAAAGGCAGGGTAGCGGGAACACCGGGGAGCTGTTTTTT; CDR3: CSAQRQGSGNTGELFF
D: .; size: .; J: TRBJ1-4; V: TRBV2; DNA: TGTGCCAGTCAGGGGACTAATGAAAAACTGTTTTTT; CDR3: CASQGTNEKLFF
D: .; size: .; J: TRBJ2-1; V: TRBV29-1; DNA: TGCAGCTCGGGACATGCATACAATGAGCAGTTCTTC; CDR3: CSSGHAYNEQFF
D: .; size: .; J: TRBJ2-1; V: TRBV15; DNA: TGTGCCACCAGCAGAGATCAGCGACCCGCCTCCTACAATGAGCAGTTCTTC; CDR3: CATSRDQRPASYNEQFF
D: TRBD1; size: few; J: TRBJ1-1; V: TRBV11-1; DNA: TGTGCCAGCAGCTTGGGACAGGGAGTTTTCTTT; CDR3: CASSLGQGVFF
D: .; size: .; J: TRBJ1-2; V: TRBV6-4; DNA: TGTGCCAGCAGTGACTCGAAAGCTTGGGGTGGCTACACCTTC; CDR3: CASSDSKAWGGYTF
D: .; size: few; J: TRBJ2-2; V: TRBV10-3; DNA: TGTGCCATCAGTGAGTCAGCCAACACCGGGGAGCTGTTTTTT; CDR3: CAISESANTGELFF
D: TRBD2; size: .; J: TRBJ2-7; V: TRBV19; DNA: TGTGCCAGTACCTCCCCAACTAGCGGGTCCTACGAGCAGTACTTC; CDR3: CASTSPTSGSYEQYF
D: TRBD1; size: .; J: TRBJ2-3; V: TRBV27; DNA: TGTGCCAGCACTTCAATAGGGTGGGACAGCGACACAGATACGCAGTATTTT; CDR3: CASTSIGWDSDTDTQYF
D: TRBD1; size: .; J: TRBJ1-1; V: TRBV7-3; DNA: TGTGCCAGCAGCTCTCTACAGGGGGCGGCGACTGAAGCTTTCTTT; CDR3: CASSSLQGAATEAFF